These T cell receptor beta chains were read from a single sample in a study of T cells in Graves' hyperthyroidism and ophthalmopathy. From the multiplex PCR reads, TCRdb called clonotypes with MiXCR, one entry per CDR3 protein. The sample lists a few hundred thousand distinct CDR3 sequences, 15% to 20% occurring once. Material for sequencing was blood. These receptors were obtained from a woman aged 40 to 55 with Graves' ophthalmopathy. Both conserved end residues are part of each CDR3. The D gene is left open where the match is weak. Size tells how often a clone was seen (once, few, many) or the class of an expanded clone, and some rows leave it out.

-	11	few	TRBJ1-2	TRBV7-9	CASSTDYGYTF	TGTGCCAGCAGCACAGACTATGGCTACACCTTC
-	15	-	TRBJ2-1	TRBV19	CASSIMLRGVNEQFF	TGTGCCAGTAGTATAATGTTGCGGGGAGTGAATGAGCAGTTCTTC
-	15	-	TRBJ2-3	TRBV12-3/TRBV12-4	CAAAKGGSGGDTQYF	TGTGCCGCAGCGAAGGGGGGGTCAGGGGGAGATACGCAGTATTTT
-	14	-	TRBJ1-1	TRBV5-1	CASSSQTSLFGAFF	TGCGCCAGCAGCTCGCAGACAAGCTTATTCGGGGCTTTCTTT
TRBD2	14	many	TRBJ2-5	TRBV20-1	CSAGLAGGQETQYF	TGCAGTGCTGGACTGGCGGGGGGACAAGAGACCCAGTACTTC
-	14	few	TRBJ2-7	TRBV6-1	CASSLGRMNYEQYF	TGTGCCAGCAGTTTAGGGCGGATGAATTACGAGCAGTACTTC
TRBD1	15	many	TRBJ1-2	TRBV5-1	CASSLGPDRVYGYTF	TGCGCCAGCAGCCTAGGACCTGACAGGGTCTATGGCTACACCTTC
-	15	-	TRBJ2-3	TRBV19	CASSAREGGTDTQYF	TGTGCCAGTAGTGCCCGGGAAGGCGGGACAGATACGCAGTATTTT
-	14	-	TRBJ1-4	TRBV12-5	CASGPGQRNEKLFF	TGTGCTAGTGGTCCCGGACAGAGGAATGAAAAACTGTTTTTT
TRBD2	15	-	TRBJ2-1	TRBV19	CASSIGAGALNEQFF	TGTGCCAGTAGTATAGGAGCGGGAGCTCTCAATGAGCAGTTCTTC
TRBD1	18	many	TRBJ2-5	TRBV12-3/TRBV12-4	CASSSPGTGREFQETQYF	TGTGCCAGCAGTTCCCCCGGGACAGGTCGAGAATTCCAAGAGACCCAGTACTTC
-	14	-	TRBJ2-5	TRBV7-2	CASSPIGFEETQYF	TGTGCCAGCAGCCCGATAGGGTTCGAAGAGACCCAGTACTTC
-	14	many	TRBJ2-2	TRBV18	CASSRGSNTGELFF	TGTGCCAGCTCGCGGGGTTCGAACACCGGGGAGCTGTTTTTT
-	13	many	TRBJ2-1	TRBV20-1	CSARFEGHNEQFF	TGCAGTGCTAGATTCGAGGGCCACAATGAGCAGTTCTTC
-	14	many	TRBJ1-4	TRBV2	CASSLDGNNEKLFF	TGTGCCAGCAGTTTGGACGGAAATAATGAAAAACTGTTTTTT
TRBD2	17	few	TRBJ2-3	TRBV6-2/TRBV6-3	CASSYPPLAGGTDTQYF	TGTGCCAGCAGTTACCCACCCCTGGCGGGGGGCACAGATACGCAGTATTTT